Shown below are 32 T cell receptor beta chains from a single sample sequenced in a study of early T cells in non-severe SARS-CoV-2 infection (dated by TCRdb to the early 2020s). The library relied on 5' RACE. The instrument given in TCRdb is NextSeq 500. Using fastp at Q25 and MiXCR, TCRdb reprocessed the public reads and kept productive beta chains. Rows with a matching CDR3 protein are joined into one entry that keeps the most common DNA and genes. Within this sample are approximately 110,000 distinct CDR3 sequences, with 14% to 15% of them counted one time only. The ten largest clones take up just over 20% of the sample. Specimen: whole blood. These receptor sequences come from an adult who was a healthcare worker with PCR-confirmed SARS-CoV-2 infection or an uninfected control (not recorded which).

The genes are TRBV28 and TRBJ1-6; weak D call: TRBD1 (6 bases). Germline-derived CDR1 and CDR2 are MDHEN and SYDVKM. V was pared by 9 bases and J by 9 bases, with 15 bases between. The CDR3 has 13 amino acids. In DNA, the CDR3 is TGTGCCAGTAAGCAGGGGATGGGTTCACCCCTCCACTTT. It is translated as CASKQGMGSPLHF.

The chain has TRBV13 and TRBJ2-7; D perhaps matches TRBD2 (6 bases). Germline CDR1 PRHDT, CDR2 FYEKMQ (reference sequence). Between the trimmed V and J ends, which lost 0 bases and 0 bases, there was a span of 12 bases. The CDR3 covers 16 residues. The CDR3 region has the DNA TGTGCCAGCAGCTTAGGAGTGGGACTCAGCTCCTACGAGCAGTACTTC. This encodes CASSLGVGLSSYEQYF.

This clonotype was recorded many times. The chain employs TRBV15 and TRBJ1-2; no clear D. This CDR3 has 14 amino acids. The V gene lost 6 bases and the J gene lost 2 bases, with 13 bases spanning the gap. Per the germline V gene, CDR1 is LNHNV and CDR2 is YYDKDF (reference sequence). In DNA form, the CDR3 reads TGTGCCACCAGACCGGGCTGGGAGAACTATGGCTACACCTTC. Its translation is CATRPGWENYGYTF.

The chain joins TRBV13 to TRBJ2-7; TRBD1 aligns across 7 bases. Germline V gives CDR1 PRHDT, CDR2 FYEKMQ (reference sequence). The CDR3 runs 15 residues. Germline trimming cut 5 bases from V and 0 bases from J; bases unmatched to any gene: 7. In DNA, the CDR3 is TGTGCCAGCAGCCCGGACAGGCCAAACTCCTACGAGCAGTACTTC. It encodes CASSPDRPNSYEQYF. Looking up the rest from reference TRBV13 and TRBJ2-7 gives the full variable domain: AAGVIQSPRHLIKEKRETATLKCYPIPRHDTVYWYQQGPGQDPQFLISFYEKMQSDKGSIPDRFSAQQFSDYHSELNMSSLELGDSALYFCASSPDRPNSYEQYFGPGTRLTVT.

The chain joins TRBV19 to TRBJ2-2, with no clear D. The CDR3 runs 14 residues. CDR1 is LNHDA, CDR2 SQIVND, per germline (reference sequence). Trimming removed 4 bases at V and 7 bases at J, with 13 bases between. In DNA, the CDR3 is TGTGCCAGTAGTAACGGCGACGGCTACGGGGAGCTGTTTTTT. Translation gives CASSNGDGYGELFF.

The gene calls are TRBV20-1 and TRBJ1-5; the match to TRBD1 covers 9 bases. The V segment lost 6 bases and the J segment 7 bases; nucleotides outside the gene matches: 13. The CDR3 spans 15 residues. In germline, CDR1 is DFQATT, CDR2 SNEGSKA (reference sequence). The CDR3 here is CSANTGGGQGQPQHF. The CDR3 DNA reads TGCAGTGCAAATACAGGGGGCGGGCAGGGACAGCCCCAGCATTTT.

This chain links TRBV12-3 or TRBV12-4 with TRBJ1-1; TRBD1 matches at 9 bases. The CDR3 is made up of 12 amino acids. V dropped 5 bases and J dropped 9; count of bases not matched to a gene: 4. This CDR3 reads CASSTGQGKAFF. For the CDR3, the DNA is TGTGCCAGCAGTACGGGACAGGGAAAAGCTTTCTTT.

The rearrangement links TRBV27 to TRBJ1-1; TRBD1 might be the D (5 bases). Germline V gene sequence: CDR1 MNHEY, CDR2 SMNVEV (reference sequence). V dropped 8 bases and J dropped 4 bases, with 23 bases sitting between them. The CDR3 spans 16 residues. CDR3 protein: CASRGRVAGYITEAFF. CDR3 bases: TGTGCCAGCCGAGGGAGGGTTGCAGGGTACATCACTGAAGCTTTCTTT.

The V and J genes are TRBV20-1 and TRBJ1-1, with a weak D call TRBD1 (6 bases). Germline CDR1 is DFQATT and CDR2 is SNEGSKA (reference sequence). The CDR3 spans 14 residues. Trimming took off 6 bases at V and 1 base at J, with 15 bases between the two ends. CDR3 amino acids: CSARPGQSNTEAFF. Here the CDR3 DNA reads TGCAGTGCAAGACCGGGACAATCGAACACTGAAGCTTTCTTT.

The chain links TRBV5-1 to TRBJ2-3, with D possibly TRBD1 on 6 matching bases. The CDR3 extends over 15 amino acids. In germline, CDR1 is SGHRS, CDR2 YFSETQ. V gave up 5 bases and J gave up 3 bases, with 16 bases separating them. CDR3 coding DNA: TGCGCCAGCAGTATCGTGACAGGCAATACAGATACGCAGTATTTT. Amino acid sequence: CASSIVTGNTDTQYF.

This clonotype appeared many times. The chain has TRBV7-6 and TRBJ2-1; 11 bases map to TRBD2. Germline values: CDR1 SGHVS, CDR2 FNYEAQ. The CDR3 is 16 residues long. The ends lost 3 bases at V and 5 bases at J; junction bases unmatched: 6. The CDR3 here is CASSFFSGREDNEQFF. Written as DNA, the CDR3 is TGTGCCAGCAGCTTCTTTAGCGGGAGGGAGGACAATGAGCAGTTCTTC. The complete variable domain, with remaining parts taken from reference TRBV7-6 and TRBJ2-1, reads GAGVSQSPRYKVTKRGQDVALRCDPISGHVSLYWYRQALGQGPEFLTYFNYEAQQDKSGLPNDRFSAERPEGSISTLTIQRTEQRDSAMYRCASSFFSGREDNEQFFGPGTRLTVL.

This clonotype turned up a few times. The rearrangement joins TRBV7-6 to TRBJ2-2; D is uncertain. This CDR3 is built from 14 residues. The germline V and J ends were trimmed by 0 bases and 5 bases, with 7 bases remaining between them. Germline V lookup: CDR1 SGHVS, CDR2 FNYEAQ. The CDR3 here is CASSLAQRTGELFF. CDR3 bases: TGTGCCAGCAGCTTAGCCCAACGGACCGGGGAGCTGTTTTTT.

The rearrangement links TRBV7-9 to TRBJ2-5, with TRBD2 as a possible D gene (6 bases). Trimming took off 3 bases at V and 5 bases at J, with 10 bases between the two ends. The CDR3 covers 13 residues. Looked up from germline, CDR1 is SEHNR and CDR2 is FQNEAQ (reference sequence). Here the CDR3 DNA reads TGTGCCAGCAGCTTGGAGGGGATGGAGACCCAGTACTTC. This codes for CASSLEGMETQYF.

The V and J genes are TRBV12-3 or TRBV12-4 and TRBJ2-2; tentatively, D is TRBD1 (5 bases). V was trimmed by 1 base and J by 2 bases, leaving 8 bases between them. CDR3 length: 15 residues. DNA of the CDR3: TGTGCCAGCAGTTTAGTAGGGGTAAACACCGGGGAGCTGTTTTTT. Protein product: CASSLVGVNTGELFF.

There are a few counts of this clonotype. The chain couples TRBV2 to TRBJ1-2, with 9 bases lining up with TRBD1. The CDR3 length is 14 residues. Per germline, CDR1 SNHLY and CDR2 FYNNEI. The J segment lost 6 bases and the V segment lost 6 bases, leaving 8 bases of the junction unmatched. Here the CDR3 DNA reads TGTGCCAGCAGGATTACAGGGGGCGCGGATGGCTACACCTTC. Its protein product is CASRITGGADGYTF.

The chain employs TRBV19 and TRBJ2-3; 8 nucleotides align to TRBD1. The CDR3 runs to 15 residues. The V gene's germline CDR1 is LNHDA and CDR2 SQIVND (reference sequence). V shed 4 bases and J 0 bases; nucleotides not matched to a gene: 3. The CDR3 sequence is CASSTRGRSTDTQYF. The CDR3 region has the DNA TGTGCCAGTAGTACCAGGGGGCGGAGCACAGATACGCAGTATTTT.

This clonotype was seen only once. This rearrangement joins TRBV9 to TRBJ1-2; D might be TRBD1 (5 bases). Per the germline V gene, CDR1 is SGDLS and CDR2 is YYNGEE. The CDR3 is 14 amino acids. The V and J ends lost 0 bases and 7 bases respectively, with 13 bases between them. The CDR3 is CASSVGVQGLGYTF. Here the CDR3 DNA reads TGTGCCAGCAGCGTAGGAGTCCAGGGACTTGGCTACACCTTC.

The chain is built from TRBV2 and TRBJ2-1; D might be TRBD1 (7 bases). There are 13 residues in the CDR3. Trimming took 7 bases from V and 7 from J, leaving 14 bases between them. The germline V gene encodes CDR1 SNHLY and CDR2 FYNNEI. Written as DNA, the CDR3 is TGTGCCAGCACCAGGGGGGCGGGTAATGAGCAGTTCTTC. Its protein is CASTRGAGNEQFF. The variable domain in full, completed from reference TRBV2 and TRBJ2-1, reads EPEVTQTPSHQVTQMGQEVILRCVPISNHLYFYWYRQILGQKVEFLVSFYNNEISEKSEIFDDQFSVERPDGSNFTLKIRSTKLEDSAMYFCASTRGAGNEQFFGPGTRLTVL.

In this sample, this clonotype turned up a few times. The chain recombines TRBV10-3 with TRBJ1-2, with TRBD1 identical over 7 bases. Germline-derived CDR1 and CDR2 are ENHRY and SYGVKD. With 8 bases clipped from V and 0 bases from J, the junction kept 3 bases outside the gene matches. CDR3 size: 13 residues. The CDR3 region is CAIRDSSNYGYTF. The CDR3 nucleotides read TGTGCCATCCGGGACAGCTCTAACTATGGCTACACCTTC.

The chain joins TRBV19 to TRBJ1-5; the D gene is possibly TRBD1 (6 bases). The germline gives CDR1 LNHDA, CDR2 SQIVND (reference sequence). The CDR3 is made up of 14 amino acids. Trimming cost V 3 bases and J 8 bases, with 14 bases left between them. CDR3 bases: TGTGCCAGTAGTATCACCAGGGGAGGCGAGCCCCAGCATTTT. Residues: CASSITRGGEPQHF.

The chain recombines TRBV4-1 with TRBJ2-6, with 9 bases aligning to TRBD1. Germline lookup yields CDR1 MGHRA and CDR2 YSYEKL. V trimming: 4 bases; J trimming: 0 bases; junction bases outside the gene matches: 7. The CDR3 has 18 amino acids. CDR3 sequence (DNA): TGCGCCAGCAGCCTGGGACAGGGCCCGCGCTCTGGGGCCAACGTCCTGACTTTC. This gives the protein CASSLGQGPRSGANVLTF.

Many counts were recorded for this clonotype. CDR3 nucleotides: TGTGCCAGCAGCTCAACTAAGATTGGAAACACCATATATTTT. This encodes CASSSTKIGNTIYF. V usage is TRBV7-6 and J usage is TRBJ1-3; D is ambiguous. Germline V lookup: CDR1 SGHVS, CDR2 FNYEAQ. Trimming removed 4 bases at V and 3 bases at J, with 10 bases between. The CDR3 is made up of 14 amino acids. The whole variable domain, filled in from reference TRBV7-6 and TRBJ1-3, reads GAGVSQSPRYKVTKRGQDVALRCDPISGHVSLYWYRQALGQGPEFLTYFNYEAQQDKSGLPNDRFSAERPEGSISTLTIQRTEQRDSAMYRCASSSTKIGNTIYFGEGSWLTVV.

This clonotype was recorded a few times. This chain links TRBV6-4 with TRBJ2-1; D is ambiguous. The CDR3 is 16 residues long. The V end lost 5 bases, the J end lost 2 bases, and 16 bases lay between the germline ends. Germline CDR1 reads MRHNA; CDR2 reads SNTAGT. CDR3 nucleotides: TGTGCCAGCAGTCAACGACTGGCTTCCACCTACAATGAGCAGTTCTTC. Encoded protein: CASSQRLASTYNEQFF.

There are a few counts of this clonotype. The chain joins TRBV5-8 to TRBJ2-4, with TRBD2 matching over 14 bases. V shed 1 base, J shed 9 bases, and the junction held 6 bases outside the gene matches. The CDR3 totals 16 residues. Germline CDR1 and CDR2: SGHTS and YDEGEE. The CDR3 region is CASSLRTSGGLVIQYF. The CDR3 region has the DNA TGTGCCAGCAGCTTGCGGACTAGCGGGGGGTTAGTCATTCAGTACTTC. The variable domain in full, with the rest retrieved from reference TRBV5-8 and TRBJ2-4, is EAGVTQSPTHLIKTRGQQATLRCSPISGHTSVYWYQQALGLGLQFLLWYDEGEERNRGNFPPRFSGRQFPNYSSELNVNALELEDSALYLCASSLRTSGGLVIQYFGAGTRLSVL.

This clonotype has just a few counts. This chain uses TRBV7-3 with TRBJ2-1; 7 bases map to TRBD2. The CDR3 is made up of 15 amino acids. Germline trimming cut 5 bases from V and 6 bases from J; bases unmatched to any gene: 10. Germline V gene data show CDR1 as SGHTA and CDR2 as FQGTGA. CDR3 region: CASSPRAGRANEQFF. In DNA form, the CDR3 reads TGTGCCAGCAGCCCGAGAGCAGGGAGGGCCAATGAGCAGTTCTTC.

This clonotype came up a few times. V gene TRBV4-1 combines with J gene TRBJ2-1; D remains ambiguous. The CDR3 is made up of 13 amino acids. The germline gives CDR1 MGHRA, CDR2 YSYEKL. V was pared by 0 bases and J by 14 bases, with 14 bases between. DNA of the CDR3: TGCGCCAGCAGCCAAGAAACTCCCCGAATCGAGTTCTTC. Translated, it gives CASSQETPRIEFF.

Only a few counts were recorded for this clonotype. The CDR3 nucleotides read TGTGCCAGCAGTCTCATTGCGGTCTACGAGCAGTACTTC. It encodes CASSLIAVYEQYF. The chain is built from TRBV6-2 or TRBV6-3 and TRBJ2-7, with D unclear. The germline CDR1 and CDR2 sequences are MNHEY and SVGEGT. Between the trimmed V and J ends, which lost 5 bases and 3 bases, there was a span of 11 bases. This CDR3 spans 13 amino acids.

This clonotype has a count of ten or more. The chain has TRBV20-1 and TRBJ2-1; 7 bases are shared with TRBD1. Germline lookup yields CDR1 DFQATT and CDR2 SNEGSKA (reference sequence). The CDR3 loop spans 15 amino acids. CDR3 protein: CSPARGPSSYNEQFF. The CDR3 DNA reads TGCAGCCCCGCGAGGGGGCCGAGCTCCTACAATGAGCAGTTCTTC.

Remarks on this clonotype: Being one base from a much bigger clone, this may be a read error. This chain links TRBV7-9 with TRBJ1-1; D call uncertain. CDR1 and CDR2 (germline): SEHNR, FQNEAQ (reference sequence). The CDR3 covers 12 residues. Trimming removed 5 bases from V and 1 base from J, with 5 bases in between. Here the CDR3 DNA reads TGTGCCAGCAGCCATTCGAACACTGAAGCTTTCTTT. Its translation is CASSHSNTEAFF.

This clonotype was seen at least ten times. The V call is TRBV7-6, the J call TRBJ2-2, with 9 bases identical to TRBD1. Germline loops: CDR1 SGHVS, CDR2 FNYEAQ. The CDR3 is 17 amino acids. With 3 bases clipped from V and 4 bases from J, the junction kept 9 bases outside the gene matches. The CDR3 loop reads CASSLGTGYGITGELFF. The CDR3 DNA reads TGTGCCAGCAGCTTGGGGACAGGGTACGGGATCACCGGGGAGCTGTTTTTT.

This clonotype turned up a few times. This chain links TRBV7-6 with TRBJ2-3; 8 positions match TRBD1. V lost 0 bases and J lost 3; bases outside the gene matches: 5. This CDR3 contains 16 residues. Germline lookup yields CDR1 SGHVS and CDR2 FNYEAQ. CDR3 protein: CASSLALTGETDTQYF. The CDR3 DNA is TGTGCCAGCAGCTTAGCGCTGACAGGGGAGACAGATACGCAGTATTTT.

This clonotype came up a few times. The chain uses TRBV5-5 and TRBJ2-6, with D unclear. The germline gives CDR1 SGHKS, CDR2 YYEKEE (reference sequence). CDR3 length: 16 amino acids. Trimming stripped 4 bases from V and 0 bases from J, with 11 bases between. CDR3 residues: CASSPAGTSGANVLTF. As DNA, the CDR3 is TGTGCCAGCAGCCCGGCAGGCACCTCTGGGGCCAACGTCCTGACTTTC.